The sequence of this T cell receptor (beta chain) was determined in a study of shared clonotypes between healthy human individuals (dated by TCRdb to 2018 to 2020). Looking at the study overall: A couple of women and a few men aged 18 to 49 years were included in the cohort. To estimate repertoire size and how much clonotypes are shared between individuals, the study performed deep sequencing of blood TCR repertoires from a few healthy adults. To increase sequencing depth and limit assay-specific biases, different laboratories used diverse techniques to prepare libraries and sequence TCR repertoires. Leukapheresis yielded between about 0.85 and 10 billion PBMCs per donor. For each donor, three plates each were used for CD4 naive and CD4 memory, two plates were used for CD8 naive, and one plate was used for CD8 memory. Paper-wide results and their limitations: Sampling was limited to blood, and TCR repertoires in tissue likely differ from TCR repertoires in blood. Because the study included only a small number of donors, the genetic and exposure-history diversity represented was limited. Pairwise subsampling indicated that sequencing depth was expected to affect the degree of clonotype sharing among donors. When a handful of donors were compared, the shared fraction of clonotypes was roughly 5% for naive CD4, 3% to 4% for naive CD8, more than 2% for memory CD4, and less than 0.5% for memory CD8. Naive subsets generally had larger estimated clonotype richness than memory subsets did. Even with the large sequencing depth, rarefaction of the sorted-subset datasets indicated that sequencing was incomplete. Higher generation probabilities were observed for clonotypes shared by all four sorted-subset donors than for non-shared clonotypes.

Note on this clone: No cognate antigen has been identified for it. No clone much larger than this one lies a single base away; base qualities are absent.

Using the deep immunoSEQ assay, multiplex PCR amplified TCR CDR3 regions from genomic DNA. Extracted genomic DNA from each cell subset was spread evenly across all wells of several immunoSEQ 96-well plates, with each plate serving as a replicate. For sorted subsets, about 200 ng genomic DNA, equal to 30,000 or so T cell genomes, was loaded into each replicate PCR. Purified libraries were quantified with a Qubit 3.0 fluorometer, sized on a Bioanalyzer 2100, and re-quantified with the KAPA Library Quantification kit. A separate single-read 150-cycle Illumina NextSeq 550 flow cell was used to sequence each immunoSEQ 96-well plate. The authors processed their data as follows. The immunoSEQ output contained only junctional sequences without quality scores, so filtering could not match that applied to full-length reads. To assign V/J genes and CDR3, sequences were annotated against IMGT germline references using PyIR, a Python wrapper for IgBLAST v1.9. Reads were removed for weak V/J assignments (E-value above 1e-6), missing CDR3, stop codons, out-of-frame junctions, or ambiguous translated residues. V3J clonotypes were defined by identical inferred V gene, J gene, and CDR3 amino acid sequence. To compute the percentage overlap between repertoires, the number of shared unique clonotypes was divided by the size of the smaller repertoire. Three approaches were used to assess repertoire richness: RTK rarefaction, the Chao1 estimator, and Recon v2.1 estimates of unobserved clonotypes. OLGA was used to compute generation probabilities for all TCRbeta clonotypes that the gDNA method yielded from several donors. In its TCRdb copy, this immuneACCESS table keeps in-frame sequences only and misses some clones. Where compared with another copy, unresolved V genes explain less than half of these, and the others have no known cause. Clone size and the V and J calls come from that table; the DNA yielded D and trimming. The sample contains 2.3 million or so clones, more than 80% of them found a single time. Under 0.45% of the sample is in the top ten clones.

The donors were healthy, HIV-negative adults who had no recently reported acute infections or vaccinations. Every donor was a Caucasian adult living in Nashville, Tennessee, USA. CD4+ T cells were enriched by magnetic negative selection; naive cells were then positively selected on CD45RA, and the negative fraction formed the memory subset. Blood was obtained by leukapheresis, after which PBMCs were separated by Ficoll-Histopaque density gradient centrifugation and cryopreserved in liquid nitrogen vapor phase. Analytical flow cytometry was used to check the purity and quantity of every magnetically sorted T cell population. Genomic DNA was isolated from each sorted fraction and quantified by UV absorbance on a Nanodrop 2000c. The CDR3 measures 14 amino acids from cysteine to phenylalanine. The DNA shown is the 42-base CDR3, in frame from base 1. Per the germline V gene, SNHLY is the CDR1 and FYNNEI is the CDR2. Trimming leaves V shorter by 0 bases and J shorter by 4 bases, with the junction holding 2 bases beyond the gene matches.

The TCR comes from a man in his late teens or twenties in good health. Some clones in this sample may be carry-over from other donors' samples. Recombination joined TRBV2 with TRBJ2-7, and TRBD1 aligns with 8 junction nucleotides. The sequenced sample consisted of naive CD4+ T cells from PBMCs. Sample cell subset or site, as interpreted from the label and publication: CD45RA+ positively selected. Here the CDR3 is given as CASSEATGEYEQYF. The DNA sequence reads TGTGCCAGCAGTGAAGCGACAGGGGAATACGAGCAGTACTTC.